The rows below give T cell receptor beta chains drawn from one sample of a study of CD8 T cells in ankylosing spondylitis. MiXCR, run by TCRdb on the 5' RACE reads, gives a single entry per CDR3 protein. The sample records 150,000 to 200,000 distinct CDR3 sequences, 10% to 15% being singletons. Sample: blood, either unsorted or a sorted T cell fraction (not recorded which). The receptor set was obtained from a female donor with ankylosing spondylitis or in good health (not recorded which). Each CDR3 is given with its conserved first and last residue. Each record gives: clone size, D gene, V gene, J gene, CDR3 DNA, CDR3 protein. The D gene is left open where the match is weak. Clone size, where shown, is once, few, many, or a class for clones that have expanded.

few	NA	TRBV27	TRBJ2-7	TGTGCCAGCAGTCCCAGGCCGAACTACGAGCAGTACTTC	CASSPRPNYEQYF
many	NA	TRBV6-4	TRBJ1-1	TGTGCCAGCCGGAGGGACCCGACCACTGAAGCTTTCTTT	CASRRDPTTEAFF
few	NA	TRBV20-1	TRBJ2-7	TGCAGTGCGGTGGCCCTTGGGGCCTACGAGCAGTACTTC	CSAVALGAYEQYF
NA	NA	TRBV6-5	TRBJ2-1	TGTGCCAGCAGTTTATCGGACCCCCTAAATGAGCAGTTCTTC	CASSLSDPLNEQFF
many	NA	TRBV5-1	TRBJ2-1	TGCGCCAGCAATAAAGACAACTACAATGAGCAGTTCTTC	CASNKDNYNEQFF
many	NA	TRBV5-6	TRBJ2-2	TGTGCCAGCAGCCCCACGGGCGTCCCCGGGGAGCTGTTTTTT	CASSPTGVPGELFF
many	TRBD1	TRBV27	TRBJ1-3	TGTGCCAGCAGTACAGGGGGTATGGGAAACACCATATATTTT	CASSTGGMGNTIYF
NA	NA	TRBV12-3/TRBV12-4	TRBJ1-1	TGTGCCAGCAGTACTACTACGATAGAAGCTTTCTTT	CASSTTTIEAFF
NA	TRBD1	TRBV30	TRBJ1-5	TGTGCCTGGGGAGAGGGGGCGACCCCTAGCAATCAGCCCCAGCATTTT	CAWGEGATPSNQPQHF
many	TRBD1	TRBV4-3	TRBJ2-1	TGCGCCAGCAGCCAAGATACAGGGGGCCCCTACAATGAGCAGTTCTTC	CASSQDTGGPYNEQFF
many	TRBD2	TRBV7-9	TRBJ2-7	TGTGCCAGCAGCCCACGGACTAGCGGTACCTACGAGCAGTACTTC	CASSPRTSGTYEQYF
many	NA	TRBV20-1	TRBJ1-3	TGCAGTGCCCAGACAGCCCGTATCGGAAACACCATATATTTT	CSAQTARIGNTIYF
few	NA	TRBV6-5	TRBJ1-1	TGTGCCAGCAGTTACCAGGCCAACACTGAAGCTTTCTTT	CASSYQANTEAFF
many	NA	TRBV5-5	TRBJ2-1	TGTGCCAGCAGATTCGGGACTGGGGACATCGGGCAGTTCTTC	CASRFGTGDIGQFF
few	TRBD2	TRBV15	TRBJ2-1	TGTGCCACCAGCTCAACCTTACTAGCGGGAGGCCGGGGTGAGCAGTTCTTC	CATSSTLLAGGRGEQFF
many	TRBD2	TRBV4-3	TRBJ2-1	TGCGCCAGCAGCCAAGATTTAGTAGCGGGAGACAATGAGCAGTTCTTC	CASSQDLVAGDNEQFF
many	NA	TRBV19	TRBJ1-2	TGTGCCAGTAGTATAGTACGAGGGAGCTATGGCTACACCTTC	CASSIVRGSYGYTF
NA	NA	TRBV7-9	TRBJ1-1	TGTGCCAGCAGCCTCGAAGTGGGGGCTTTCTTT	CASSLEVGAFF
few	NA	TRBV12-3/TRBV12-4	TRBJ2-2	TGTGCCAGCAGTCAGGGGGGTTACACCGGGGAGCTGTTTTTT	CASSQGGYTGELFF
many	NA	TRBV29-1	TRBJ1-2	TGCAGCGTTGACGGCGGCGGGGGGAATCGTGGCTACACCTTC	CSVDGGGGNRGYTF
many	NA	TRBV20-1	TRBJ2-3	TGCAGTGCCTCGCTAGCAGATACGCAGTATTTT	CSASLADTQYF
NA	TRBD1	TRBV6-1	TRBJ2-1	TGTGCCAGCAGCCGTAACCGGGACAGGGGGAATGAGCAGTTCTTC	CASSRNRDRGNEQFF
many	NA	TRBV10-3	TRBJ2-7	TGTGCCATCAGTCGGGACAACTCCTACGAGCAGTACTTC	CAISRDNSYEQYF
many	NA	TRBV7-2	TRBJ2-7	TGTGCCAGCAGTCCGGCGCAGGTGAGCTCCTACGAGCAGTACTTC	CASSPAQVSSYEQYF
many	NA	TRBV7-2	TRBJ2-2	TGTGCCAGCAGCTCGGTTTCCACCGGGGAGCTGTTTTTT	CASSSVSTGELFF
many	NA	TRBV29-1	TRBJ1-6	TGCAGCGTTTCCCTCTCTCGCCTAGGGGTCGATAATTCACCCCTCCACTTT	CSVSLSRLGVDNSPLHF
NA	TRBD2	TRBV4-2	TRBJ2-3	TGTGCCAGCAGCCAAGATTACGCGGGAGGCCTGGATACGCAGTATTTT	CASSQDYAGGLDTQYF
many	TRBD1	TRBV4-2	TRBJ2-1	TGTGCCAGCAGCCTCCGGGTATTGGGGGACAGGCCTGCCTACAATGAGCAGTTCTTC	CASSLRVLGDRPAYNEQFF
many	TRBD1	TRBV28	TRBJ1-1	TGTGCCAGCAGCTGGGCCGGGACAGGCAACACTGAAGCTTTCTTT	CASSWAGTGNTEAFF
many	TRBD2	TRBV27	TRBJ2-7	TGTGCCAGCAGTCCTCTAGCGGCCCCCTACGAGCAGTACTTC	CASSPLAAPYEQYF
many	TRBD2	TRBV20-1	TRBJ2-3	TGCAGTGCTAGACGAGCGGGAGTTTTAAAAGATACGCAGTATTTT	CSARRAGVLKDTQYF
many	NA	TRBV11-2	TRBJ1-1	TGTGCCAGCAGCTTAGCAAGGACAGCGAACACTGAAGCTTTCTTT	CASSLARTANTEAFF